These T cell receptor beta chains were read from a single sample in a study of T cells in Graves' hyperthyroidism and ophthalmopathy. TCRdb analysed the multiplex PCR reads with MiXCR anew, one entry per CDR3 protein. The table lists some 250,000 distinct CDR3 sequences, roughly 15% of them singletons. Sequenced sample: blood. Source of these receptors: a woman between 35 and 50 years old with Graves' hyperthyroidism that later progressed to Graves' ophthalmopathy. Each CDR3 is given with its conserved first and last residue. Size is omitted from some rows. Given values are once, few, many or a class for expanded clones.

CASRGAGVNEQYF many TRBJ2-7 TRBV28
CSARWDYTHNEQFF many TRBJ2-1 TRBV20-1
CAVSAGGTGELFF many TRBJ2-2 TRBV10-3
CASRAGTYGYTF . TRBJ1-2 TRBV25-1
CASSLGWSGRRYEQYF few TRBJ2-7 TRBV7-9
CASSQDDGRYNEQFF many TRBJ2-1 TRBV3-1
CASSWVGGGRTDTQYF many TRBJ2-3 TRBV7-3
CAWSVPPGHYNEQFF . TRBJ2-1 TRBV30
CASSRTKGLSDTQYF . TRBJ2-3 TRBV3-1
CASSQDVPPYNEQFF few TRBJ2-1 TRBV4-1
CASSSDRVGEKLFF . TRBJ1-4 TRBV5-1
CASSPQTVSYNEQFF many TRBJ2-1 TRBV18
CASTFGTGKETQYF many TRBJ2-5 TRBV2
CASSPRLAGDNEQFF many TRBJ2-1 TRBV5-1
CASREQKETQYF . TRBJ2-5 TRBV28
CATSDPVGTGIQQFF . TRBJ2-1 TRBV24-1
CASSSPLLNTEAFF many TRBJ1-1 TRBV7-9
CASRLEVNSYNEQFF . TRBJ2-1 TRBV4-1
CASSLEVGYEQYF many TRBJ2-7 TRBV11-3
CASSLGPSGVDNEQFF . TRBJ2-1 TRBV5-1
CASRREGVDTQYF many TRBJ2-3 TRBV6-1
CASSLPGQGFTEAFF . TRBJ1-1 TRBV11-1